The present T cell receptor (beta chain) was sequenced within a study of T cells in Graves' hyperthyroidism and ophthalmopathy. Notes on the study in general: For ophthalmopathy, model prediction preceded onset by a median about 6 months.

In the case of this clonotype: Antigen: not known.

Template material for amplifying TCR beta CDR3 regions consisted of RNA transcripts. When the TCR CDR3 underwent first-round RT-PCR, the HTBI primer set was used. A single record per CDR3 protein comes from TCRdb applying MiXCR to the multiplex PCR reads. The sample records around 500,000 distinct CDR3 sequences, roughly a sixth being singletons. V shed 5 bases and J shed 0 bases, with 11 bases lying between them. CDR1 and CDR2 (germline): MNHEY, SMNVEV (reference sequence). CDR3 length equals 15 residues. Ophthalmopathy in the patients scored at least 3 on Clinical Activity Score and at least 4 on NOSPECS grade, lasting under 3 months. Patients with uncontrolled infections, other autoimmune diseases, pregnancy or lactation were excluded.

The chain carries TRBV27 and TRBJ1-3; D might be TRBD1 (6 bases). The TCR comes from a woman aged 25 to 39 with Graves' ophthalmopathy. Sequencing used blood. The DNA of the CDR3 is TGTGCCAGCAGTCCCGACAGGATCTCTGGAAACACCATATATTTT. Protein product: CASSPDRISGNTIYF.